Shown below are 18 T cell receptor beta chains from a single sample sequenced in a study of T cell repertoires and HLA-DP antigens. The antigens of these receptors remain unknown. Repertoires were generated with immunoSEQ multiplex PCR, while TCRdb's copy carries only in-frame clones and drops some. The table includes roughly 110,000 clones, approximately 92% detected once. Sequenced sample: CD4+ T cells from PBMCs. These receptors originate from a woman under 30 in good health and CMV-seronegative.

The chain joins TRBV28 to TRBJ1-2, with TRBD1 matching 7 bases. Per the germline V gene, CDR1 is MDHEN and CDR2 is SYDVKM. Losses at the gene ends were 5 bases for V and 2 bases for J; bases not matched to a gene: 5. CDR3 length: 14 amino acids. The CDR3 sequence: CASSGSRGNYGYTF. The DNA of the CDR3 is TGTGCCAGCAGTGGGTCCAGGGGGAACTATGGCTACACCTTC.

The chain is built from TRBV7-2 and TRBJ2-2, with TRBD1 as a possible D gene (6 bases). This CDR3 is 14 amino acids long. V dropped 6 bases and J dropped 4 bases, with 12 bases sitting between them. Germline CDR1 and CDR2: SGHTA and FQGNSA. The CDR3 sequence: CASRWQGSTGELFF. The DNA for the CDR3 is TGTGCCAGCAGATGGCAGGGGAGCACCGGGGAGCTGTTTTTT. Supplemented by reference TRBV7-2 and TRBJ2-2, the full variable domain reads GAGVSQSPSNKVTEKGKDVELRCDPISGHTALYWYRQSLGQGLEFLIYFQGNSAPDKSGLPSDRFSAERTGGSVSTLTIQRTQQEDSAVYLCASRWQGSTGELFFGEGSRLTVL.

The chain combines TRBV5-5 with TRBJ1-4, with a possible D match to TRBD1 (6 bases). The CDR3 has 18 amino acids. Germline CDR1 and CDR2: SGHKS and YYEKEE (reference sequence). Trimming took 3 bases from V and 0 from J, leaving 18 bases between them. CDR3 coding DNA: TGTGCCAGCAGCTCCACAGGGTTTAGTCTTGCAACTAATGAAAAACTGTTTTTT. Translation: CASSSTGFSLATNEKLFF.

The chain combines TRBV2 with TRBJ1-4; 7 bases line up with TRBD1. CDR1 SNHLY and CDR2 FYNNEI come from the germline V gene. The CDR3 runs 14 residues. Trimming cost V 5 bases and J 5 bases; bases outside gene matches: 5. For the CDR3, the DNA is TGTGCCAGCAGTCCCGGGACAGCAAATGAAAAACTGTTTTTT. Its protein is CASSPGTANEKLFF.

V gene TRBV9 combines with J gene TRBJ2-5; 14 nucleotides match TRBD2. This CDR3 comprises 17 residues. The V and J ends lost 4 bases and 3 bases, in that order; junction bases with no gene match: 8. Germline values: CDR1 SGDLS, CDR2 YYNGEE. The CDR3 bases are TGTGCCAGCAGCTTCAATTTGGGACTAGCGGGAGAAGAGACCCAGTACTTC. Translation gives CASSFNLGLAGEETQYF.

V usage is TRBV27 and J usage is TRBJ2-7, with no clear D. The V and J ends lost 9 bases and 7 bases respectively, with 7 bases between them. This CDR3 has 9 amino acids. Germline CDR1 reads MNHEY; CDR2 reads SMNVEV (reference sequence). CDR3 in amino acids: CARGQEQYV. In nucleotides, the CDR3 is TGTGCCAGAGGGCAGGAGCAGTACGTC.

The chain is built from TRBV5-6 and TRBJ1-1, with 8 bases identical to TRBD1. Germline V gene data show CDR1 as SGHDT and CDR2 as YYEEEE. V was pared by 2 bases and J by 5 bases, with 8 bases of the junction left unmatched. The CDR3 runs 15 residues. The CDR3 DNA sequence: TGTGCCAGCAGCTTCTTCAGGGGGCAACTAACTGAAGCTTTCTTT. This codes for CASSFFRGQLTEAFF.

This clone appeared a single time. At one boundary the junction diverges from the germline segment, which might be a read error. The V and J genes are TRBV7-7 and TRBJ2-2; D uncertain. Germline-derived CDR1 and CDR2 are SSHAT and FNYEAQ (reference sequence). The CDR3 runs to 13 residues. In DNA, the CDR3 is TGTGCTAGCAGCTTAGGGTCCACCGGGGAGCTGTTTTTT. It is translated as CASSLGSTGELFF.

This clone appeared a single time. This sequence joins TRBV5-1 and TRBJ2-6; D not certain. This CDR3 has 13 amino acids. Germline CDR1 and CDR2: SGHRS and YFSETQ. The ends were cut back, 3 bases at V and 2 bases at J, with 3 bases in the middle. The CDR3 DNA follows: TGCGCCAGCAGCTCCACTGGGGCCAACGTCCTGACTTTC. The encoded protein is CASSSTGANVLTF.

This chain uses TRBV10-1 with TRBJ2-7; D perhaps matches TRBD1 (5 bases). CDR3 size: 18 residues. V lost 5 bases, J lost 2 bases, and 25 bases lay in between. Germline-derived CDR1 and CDR2 are WNHNN and SYGVQD (reference sequence). CDR3 protein: CASSPVSAGHAPTYEQYV. The CDR3 nucleotides read TGCGCCAGCAGTCCCGTGAGTGCAGGGCACGCTCCCACCTACGAGCAGTACGTC.

The V and J genes are TRBV4-1 and TRBJ2-4; TRBD2 agrees at 8 bases. Germline V lookup: CDR1 MGHRA, CDR2 YSYEKL. Trimming cost V 2 bases and J 0 bases; bases outside gene matches: 9. This CDR3 is 18 amino acids long. The CDR3 region has the DNA TGCGCCAGCAGCCAAAACAGACTAGCGAGTCTAGCCAAAAACATTCAGTACTTC. Protein sequence: CASSQNRLASLAKNIQYF.

The chain joins TRBV6-6 to TRBJ1-1; D is uncertain. The V end lost 6 bases, the J end lost 1 base, and 12 bases lay between the germline ends. Germline V gene sequence: CDR1 MNHNY, CDR2 SVGAGI (reference sequence). The CDR3 contains 14 residues. CDR3 loop: CASSPDTENTEAFF. CDR3 DNA: TGTGCCAGCAGCCCTGACACGGAGAACACTGAAGCTTTCTTT.

The chain is built from TRBV10-3 and TRBJ1-2, with TRBD1 identical over 10 bases. The CDR3 spans 15 residues. V shed 4 bases and J 4 bases; nucleotides not matched to a gene: 6. The germline CDR1 and CDR2 sequences are ENHRY and SYGVKD. The CDR3 DNA is TGTGCCATCAGTGGGGACAGGGGAACTACCTATGGCTACACCTTC. This sequence encodes CAISGDRGTTYGYTF.

The chain uses TRBV9 and TRBJ2-5; D not resolved. Deletions cut 0 bases from V and 4 bases from J, with 4 bases between. This CDR3 has 12 residues. Per germline, CDR1 SGDLS and CDR2 YYNGEE. The chain's CDR3 is CASSVEGETQYF. The CDR3 bases are TGTGCCAGCAGCGTAGAAGGAGAGACCCAGTACTTC.

The chain is built from TRBV19 and TRBJ1-2; TRBD1 aligns across 8 bases. This CDR3 contains 15 residues. Germline loops: CDR1 LNHDA, CDR2 SQIVND (reference sequence). Germline trimming cut 5 bases from V and 4 bases from J; bases unmatched to any gene: 9. The CDR3: CASSPNLQGAYGYTF. CDR3 in DNA: TGTGCCAGTAGTCCCAACCTCCAGGGGGCCTATGGCTACACCTTC. The whole variable domain, remainder taken from reference TRBV19 and TRBJ1-2, is DGGITQSPKYLFRKEGQNVTLSCEQNLNHDAMYWYRQDPGQGLRLIYYSQIVNDFQKGDIAEGYSVSREKKESFPLTVTSAQKNPTAFYLCASSPNLQGAYGYTFGSGTRLTVV.

The chain carries TRBV5-6 and TRBJ2-5, with 7 bases that match TRBD1. CDR3 length: 15 residues. V shed 4 bases and J 5 bases; nucleotides not matched to a gene: 11. CDR1 SGHDT and CDR2 YYEEEE come from the germline V gene. This CDR3 reads CASSHRTGAVETQYF. The DNA of the CDR3 is TGTGCCAGCAGCCACAGGACAGGTGCCGTGGAGACCCAGTACTTC.

The CDR3 DNA is TGTGCCAGCAGTGGAGACAGGGAGAGGAATCAGCCCCAGCATTTT. Protein product: CASSGDRERNQPQHF. V gene TRBV25-1 combines with J gene TRBJ1-5, with 7 positions matching TRBD1. From germline, CDR1 is MGHDK and CDR2 SYGVNS. There are 15 residues in the CDR3. Trimming at V came to 4 bases and at J to 4 bases, leaving 7 bases not matched to a gene. Combining the CDR3 with reference TRBV25-1 and TRBJ1-5 gives the whole variable domain EADIYQTPRYLVIGTGKKITLECSQTMGHDKMYWYQQDPGMELHLIHYSYGVNSTEKGDLSSESTVSRIRTEHFPLTLESARPSHTSQYLCASSGDRERNQPQHFGDGTRLSIL.

J is TRBJ1-1 and V is TRBV11-2; 7 nucleotides match TRBD1. The J segment lost 4 bases and the V segment lost 3 bases, leaving 5 bases of the junction unmatched. Germline-derived CDR1 and CDR2 are SGHAT and FQNNGV. CDR3 length equals 14 residues. The CDR3 loop is CASSLRGLGTEAFF. The CDR3 DNA is TGTGCCAGCAGCTTGAGGGGGCTAGGCACTGAAGCTTTCTTT.